This T cell receptor beta chain was identified in a study of cytomegalovirus exposure and HLA in healthy donors. Study summary: The approximately 130 validation repertoires matched the roughly 700 first-cohort repertoires in platform, a later analysis reported. Study conclusions and caveats: TCR sequences were mostly rare, though some public TCRs occurred in many donors. A few of the chains that were CMV-associated were confirmed in vitro to be specific for CMV antigens.

This CDR3 has 17 residues. From germline, CDR1 is SGHRS and CDR2 YFSETQ. V was pared by 0 bases and J by 10 bases, with 11 bases of the junction left unmatched. This clone was seen only once. The antigen is not known. The repertoire was sequenced with immunoSEQ multiplex PCR; TCRdb's copy has only in-frame clones and lacks some. The repertoire includes 75,000 to 85,000 clones, approximately 91% of them detected once, and around 2.1% sits in the top ten. Sequencing was performed on PBMCs. The receptor comes from a man aged 25-45 years in good health and CMV-seronegative. The chain combines TRBV5-1 with TRBJ2-2; 11 bases map to TRBD2. The CDR3 sequence: CASSLVLGLAGGEELFF. The DNA for the CDR3 is TGCGCCAGCAGCTTGGTATTAGGACTAGCGGGTGGAGAGGAGCTGTTTTTT.